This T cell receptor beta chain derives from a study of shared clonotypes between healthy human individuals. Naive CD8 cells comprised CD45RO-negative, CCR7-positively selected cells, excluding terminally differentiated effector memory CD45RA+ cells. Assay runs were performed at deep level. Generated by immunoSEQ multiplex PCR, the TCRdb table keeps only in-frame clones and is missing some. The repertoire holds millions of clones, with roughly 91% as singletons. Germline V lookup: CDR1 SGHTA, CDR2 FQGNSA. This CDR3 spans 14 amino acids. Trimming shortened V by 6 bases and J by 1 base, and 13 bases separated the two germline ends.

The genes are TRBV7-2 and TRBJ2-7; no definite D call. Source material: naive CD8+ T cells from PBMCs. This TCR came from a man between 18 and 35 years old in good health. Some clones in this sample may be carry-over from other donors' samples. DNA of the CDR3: TGTGCCAGCAGATCTTATTCCACTTCCTACGAGCAGTACTTC. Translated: CASRSYSTSYEQYF. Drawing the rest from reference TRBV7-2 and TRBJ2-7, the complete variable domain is GAGVSQSPSNKVTEKGKDVELRCDPISGHTALYWYRQSLGQGLEFLIYFQGNSAPDKSGLPSDRFSAERTGGSVSTLTIQRTQQEDSAVYLCASRSYSTSYEQYFGPGTRLTVT.